The rows below give T cell receptor beta chains drawn from one sample of a study of OX40 agonist ivuxolimab in advanced cancers. Using immunoSEQ multiplex PCR, the repertoire was profiled, and TCRdb retains in-frame clones only, with some absent. The repertoire consists of roughly 60,000 clones, with 70% to 90% occurring once and the leading ten covering about 0.8%. Sequences were derived from CD4+ or CD8+ T cells sorted from blood, sampled in a trial of the OX40 agonist ivuxolimab. The receptor source for this set is an adult with an advanced solid tumor such as melanoma, head and neck, liver or kidney cancer. Both conserved end residues are part of each CDR3.

J gene	V gene	CDR3 protein
TRBJ2-7	TRBV5-6	CASSLGLAGPYF
TRBJ1-1	TRBV6-6	CASSQPGEAFF
TRBJ2-2	TRBV19	CASSPSGGLRGELFF
TRBJ2-5	TRBV14	CASSQVGAAETQYF
TRBJ1-2	TRBV6-5	CASTAGTAGGYTF
TRBJ2-7	TRBV20-1	CSAVDSYEQYF
TRBJ2-3	TRBV18	CASSQTSGTDTQYF
TRBJ1-1	TRBV29-1	CSVEVANTEAFF
TRBJ2-1	TRBV7-2	CASSPREGSNEQFF
TRBJ2-5	TRBV5-1	CASSIARQGWYF
TRBJ2-6	TRBV18	CASSPAPSGANVLTF
TRBJ1-5	TRBV10-3	CAIRDRFNQPQHF
TRBJ2-7	TRBV7-2	CASSSDLTYEQYF
TRBJ1-5	TRBV2	CASSETVSAQHF
TRBJ2-5	TRBV7-8	CASSLKETQYF
TRBJ2-5	TRBV5-4	CASSLESSSETQYF
TRBJ1-4	TRBV19	CASSARDSLFF
TRBJ1-6	TRBV15	CATSRGTGGFFSPLHF
TRBJ1-6	TRBV29-1	CSVGEQDRGPSPLHF
TRBJ2-2	TRBV11-2	CASSLRQGAGTGELFF